This TCR beta chain was retrieved from a study of T cell responses to AZD1222 COVID-19 vaccine. The CDR3 has 12 residues. Trimming pared 5 bases from V and 7 bases from J, leaving 6 bases between. This table comes from immunoSEQ multiplex PCR, and its TCRdb copy is limited to in-frame clones, with some not included. The sample yields about 270,000 clones, around 93% seen once. The sequence derives from an adult who received the AZD1222 COVID-19 vaccine. This specimen consisted of peripheral blood, obtained 28 days after the second AZD1222 dose. The chain employs TRBV12-3 or TRBV12-4 and TRBJ1-6, with D hard to call. DNA of the CDR3: TGTGCCAGCAGTAAACAGAATTCACCCCTCCACTTT. It encodes CASSKQNSPLHF.